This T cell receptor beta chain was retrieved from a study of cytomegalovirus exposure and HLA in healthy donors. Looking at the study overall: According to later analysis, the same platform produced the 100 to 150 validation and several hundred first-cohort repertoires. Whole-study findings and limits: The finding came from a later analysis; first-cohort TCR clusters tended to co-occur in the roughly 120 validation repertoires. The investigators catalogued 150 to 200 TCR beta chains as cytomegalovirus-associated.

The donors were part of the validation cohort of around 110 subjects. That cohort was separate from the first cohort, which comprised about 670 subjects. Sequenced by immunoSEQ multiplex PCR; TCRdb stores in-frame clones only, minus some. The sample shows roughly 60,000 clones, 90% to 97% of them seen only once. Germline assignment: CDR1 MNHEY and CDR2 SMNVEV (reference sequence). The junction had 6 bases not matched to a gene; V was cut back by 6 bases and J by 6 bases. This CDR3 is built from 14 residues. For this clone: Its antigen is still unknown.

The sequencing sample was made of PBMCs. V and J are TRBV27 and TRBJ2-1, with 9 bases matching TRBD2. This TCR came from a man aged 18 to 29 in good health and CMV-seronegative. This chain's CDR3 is CASRWGTSPNEQFF. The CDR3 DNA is TGTGCCAGCAGGTGGGGGACTAGCCCCAATGAGCAGTTCTTC.